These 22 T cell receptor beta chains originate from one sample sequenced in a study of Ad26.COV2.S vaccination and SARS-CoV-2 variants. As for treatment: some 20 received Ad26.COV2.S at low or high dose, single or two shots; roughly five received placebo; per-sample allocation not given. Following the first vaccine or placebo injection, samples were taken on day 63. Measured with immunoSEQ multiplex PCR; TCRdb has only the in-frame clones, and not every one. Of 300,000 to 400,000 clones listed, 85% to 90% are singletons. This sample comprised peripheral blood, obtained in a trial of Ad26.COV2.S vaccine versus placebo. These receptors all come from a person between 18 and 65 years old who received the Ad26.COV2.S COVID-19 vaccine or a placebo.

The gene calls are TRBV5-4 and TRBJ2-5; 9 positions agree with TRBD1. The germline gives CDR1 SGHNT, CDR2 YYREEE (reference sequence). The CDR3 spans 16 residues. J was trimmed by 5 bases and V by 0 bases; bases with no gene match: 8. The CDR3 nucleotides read TGTGCCAGCAGCTTGGGTAGGACAGGGGTAGTGGAGACCCAGTACTTC. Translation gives CASSLGRTGVVETQYF.

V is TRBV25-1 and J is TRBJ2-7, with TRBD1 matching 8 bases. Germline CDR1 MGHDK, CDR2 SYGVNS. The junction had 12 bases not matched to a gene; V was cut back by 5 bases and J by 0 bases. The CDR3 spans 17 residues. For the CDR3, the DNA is TGTGCCAGCAGTCCTGAAGGAAGACAGGGGCCCTCCTACGAGCAGTACTTC. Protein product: CASSPEGRQGPSYEQYF.

CDR3 DNA sequence: TGTGCCAGCAGCTTAGAGACAGGGAACACCATATATTTT. This codes for CASSLETGNTIYF. J is TRBJ1-3 and V is TRBV7-9; 7 positions match TRBD1. The CDR3 sequence is 13 residues long. Trimming at V came to 1 base and at J to 7 bases, leaving 1 base not matched to a gene. Per germline, CDR1 SEHNR and CDR2 FQNEAQ (reference sequence).

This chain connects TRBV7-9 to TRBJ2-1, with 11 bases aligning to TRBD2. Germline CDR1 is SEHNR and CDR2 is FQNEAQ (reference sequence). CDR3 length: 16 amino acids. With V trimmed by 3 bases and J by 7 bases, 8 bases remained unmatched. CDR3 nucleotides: TGTGCCAGCAGCTTCACTAGCGGGAGTCTCTGGAATGAGCAGTTCTTC. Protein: CASSFTSGSLWNEQFF.

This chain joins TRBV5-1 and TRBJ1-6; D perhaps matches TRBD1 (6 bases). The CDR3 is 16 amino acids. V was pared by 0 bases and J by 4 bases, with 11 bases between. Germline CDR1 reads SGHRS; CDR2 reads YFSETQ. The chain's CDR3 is CASSLAGHRYNSPLHF. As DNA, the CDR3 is TGCGCCAGCAGCTTGGCGGGACACCGATATAATTCACCCCTCCACTTT.

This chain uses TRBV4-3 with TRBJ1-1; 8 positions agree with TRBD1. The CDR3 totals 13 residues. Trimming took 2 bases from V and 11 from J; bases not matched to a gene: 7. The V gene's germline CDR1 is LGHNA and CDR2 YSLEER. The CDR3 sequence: CASSQSDRQGAFF. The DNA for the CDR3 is TGCGCCAGCAGCCAATCCGATAGACAGGGGGCTTTCTTT.

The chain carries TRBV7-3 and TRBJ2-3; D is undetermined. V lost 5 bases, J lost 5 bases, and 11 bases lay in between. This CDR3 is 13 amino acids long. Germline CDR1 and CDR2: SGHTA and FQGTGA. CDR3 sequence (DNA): TGTGCCAGCAGCCGATCCTGGGGAGATACGCAGTATTTT. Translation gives CASSRSWGDTQYF.

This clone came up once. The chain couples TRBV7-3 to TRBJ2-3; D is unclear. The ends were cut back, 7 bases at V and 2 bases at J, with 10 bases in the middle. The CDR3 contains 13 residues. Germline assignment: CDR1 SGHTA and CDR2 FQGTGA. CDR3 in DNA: TGTGCCAGCAAACGGTCAGACACAGATACGCAGTATTTT. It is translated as CASKRSDTDTQYF.

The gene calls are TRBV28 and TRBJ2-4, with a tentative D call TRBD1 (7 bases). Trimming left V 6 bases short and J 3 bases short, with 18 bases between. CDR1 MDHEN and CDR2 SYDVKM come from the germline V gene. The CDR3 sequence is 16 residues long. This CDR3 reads CASREGASIGKNIQYF. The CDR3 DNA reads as TGTGCCAGCAGGGAGGGGGCATCTATCGGCAAAAACATTCAGTACTTC.

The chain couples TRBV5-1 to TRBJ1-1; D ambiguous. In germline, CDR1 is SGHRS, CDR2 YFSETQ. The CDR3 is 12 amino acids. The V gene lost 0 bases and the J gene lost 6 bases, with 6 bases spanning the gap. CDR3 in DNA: TGCGCCAGCAGCTTGGAGGGAGCTGAAGCTTTCTTT. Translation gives CASSLEGAEAFF.

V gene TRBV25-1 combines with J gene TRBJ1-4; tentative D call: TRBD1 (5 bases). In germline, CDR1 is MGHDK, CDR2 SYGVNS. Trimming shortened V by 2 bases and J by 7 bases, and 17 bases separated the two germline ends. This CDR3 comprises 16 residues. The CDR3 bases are TGTGCCAGCAGTGAAACTGAGCCGGGGGGTTCTGAAAAACTGTTTTTT. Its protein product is CASSETEPGGSEKLFF.

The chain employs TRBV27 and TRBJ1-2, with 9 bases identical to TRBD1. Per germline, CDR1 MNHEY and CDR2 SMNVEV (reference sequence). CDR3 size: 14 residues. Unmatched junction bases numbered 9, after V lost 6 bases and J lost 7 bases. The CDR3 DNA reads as TGTGCCAGCAGCCGTACGACAGGGGGTAGTGGCTACACCTTC. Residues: CASSRTTGGSGYTF.

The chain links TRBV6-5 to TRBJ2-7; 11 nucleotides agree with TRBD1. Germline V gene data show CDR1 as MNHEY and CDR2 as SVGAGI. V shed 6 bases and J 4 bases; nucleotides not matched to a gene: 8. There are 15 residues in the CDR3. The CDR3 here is CASRPPGQGVYEQYV. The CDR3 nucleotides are TGTGCCAGCAGACCTCCGGGACAGGGGGTTTACGAGCAGTACGTC.

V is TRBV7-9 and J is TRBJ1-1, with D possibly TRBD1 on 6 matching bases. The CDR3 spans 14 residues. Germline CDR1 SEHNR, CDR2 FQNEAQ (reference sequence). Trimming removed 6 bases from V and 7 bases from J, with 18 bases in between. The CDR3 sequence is CASRRGGFDGEAFF. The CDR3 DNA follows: TGTGCCAGCAGACGAGGGGGTTTCGACGGTGAAGCTTTCTTT.

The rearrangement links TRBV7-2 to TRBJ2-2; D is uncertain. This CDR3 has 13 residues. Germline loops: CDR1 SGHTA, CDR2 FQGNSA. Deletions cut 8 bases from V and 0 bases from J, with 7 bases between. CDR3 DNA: TGTGCCAGCGGACCTCCGAACACCGGGGAGCTGTTTTTT. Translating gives CASGPPNTGELFF.

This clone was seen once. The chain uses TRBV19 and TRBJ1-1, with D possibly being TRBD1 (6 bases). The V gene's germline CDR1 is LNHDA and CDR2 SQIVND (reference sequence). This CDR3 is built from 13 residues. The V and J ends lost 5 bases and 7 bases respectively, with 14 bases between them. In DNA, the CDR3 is TGTGCCAGTAGTTACAGGGCGTCCGTTGAAGCTTTCTTT. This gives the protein CASSYRASVEAFF.

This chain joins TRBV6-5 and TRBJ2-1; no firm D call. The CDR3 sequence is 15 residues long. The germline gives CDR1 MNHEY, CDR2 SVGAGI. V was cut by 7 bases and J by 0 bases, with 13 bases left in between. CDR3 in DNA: TGTGCCAGCACTACAGCAATTAGCTCCTACAATGAGCAGTTCTTC. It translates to CASTTAISSYNEQFF.

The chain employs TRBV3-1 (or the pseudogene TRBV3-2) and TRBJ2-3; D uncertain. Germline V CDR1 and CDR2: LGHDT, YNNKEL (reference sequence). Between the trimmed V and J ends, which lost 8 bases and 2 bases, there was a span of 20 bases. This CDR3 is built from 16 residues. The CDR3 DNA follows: TGTGCCAGCCAAATGTCCGGAGTTCGTGACACAGATACGCAGTATTTT. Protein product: CASQMSGVRDTDTQYF.

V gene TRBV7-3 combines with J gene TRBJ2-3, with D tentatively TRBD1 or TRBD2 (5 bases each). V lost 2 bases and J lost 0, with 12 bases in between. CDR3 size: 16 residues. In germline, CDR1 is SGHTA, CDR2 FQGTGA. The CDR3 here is CASSLGGSSSTDTQYF. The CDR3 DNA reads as TGTGCCAGCAGCTTAGGGGGTAGTTCTAGCACAGATACGCAGTATTTT. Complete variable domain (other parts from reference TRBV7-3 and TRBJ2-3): GAGVSQTPSNKVTEKGKYVELRCDPISGHTALYWYRQSLGQGPEFLIYFQGTGAADDSGLPNDRFFAVRPEGSVSTLKIQRTERGDSAVYLCASSLGGSSSTDTQYFGPGTRLTVL.

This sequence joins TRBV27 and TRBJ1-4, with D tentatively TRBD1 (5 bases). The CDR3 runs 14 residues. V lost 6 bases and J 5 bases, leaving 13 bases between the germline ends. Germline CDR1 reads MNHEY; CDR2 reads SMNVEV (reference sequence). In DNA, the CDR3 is TGTGCCAGCAGCCCCGGGGCCCCCAATGAAAAACTGTTTTTT. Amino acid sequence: CASSPGAPNEKLFF. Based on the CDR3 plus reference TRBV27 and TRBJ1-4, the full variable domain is EAQVTQNPRYLITVTGKKLTVTCSQNMNHEYMSWYRQDPGLGLRQIYYSMNVEVTDKGDVPEGYKVSRKEKRNFPLILESPSPNQTSLYFCASSPGAPNEKLFFGSGTQLSVL.

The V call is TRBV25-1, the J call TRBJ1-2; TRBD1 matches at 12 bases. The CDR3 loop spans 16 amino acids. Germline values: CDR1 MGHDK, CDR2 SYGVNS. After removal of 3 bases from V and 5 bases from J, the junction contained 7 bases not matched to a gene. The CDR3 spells CASSDPGTGGRYGYTF. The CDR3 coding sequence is TGTGCCAGCAGTGACCCCGGGACAGGGGGCAGGTATGGCTACACCTTC.

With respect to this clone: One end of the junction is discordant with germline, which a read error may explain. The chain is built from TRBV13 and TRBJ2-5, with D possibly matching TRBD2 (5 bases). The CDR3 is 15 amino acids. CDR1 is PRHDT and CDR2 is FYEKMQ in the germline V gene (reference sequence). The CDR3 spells CASSLGFSEKETQYF. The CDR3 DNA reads TGTGCCAGCAGCCTAGGTTTTAGCGAGAAAGAGACCCAGTACTTC. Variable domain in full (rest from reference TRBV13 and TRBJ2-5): AAGVIQSPRHLIKEKRETATLKCYPIPRHDTVYWYQQGPGQDPQFLISFYEKMQSDKGSIPDRFSAQQFSDYHSELNMSSLELGDSALYFCASSLGFSEKETQYFGPGTRLLVL.